This T cell receptor (beta chain) is from a study of T cells in Graves' hyperthyroidism and ophthalmopathy. Notes on the study in general: Most clonotypes expanded in thyroid above 0.001 were likewise present in blood.

This clonotype was counted ten times or more. The antigen is not known. Amplification of TCR beta CDR3 regions was performed using RNA transcripts as template. During a first-round RT-PCR of the TCR CDR3, the HTBI primer set was used. TCRdb ran MiXCR on the multiplex PCR reads and lists one entry per CDR3 protein. The table lists 350,000 to 400,000 distinct CDR3 sequences, about 16% of them singletons. V lost 6 bases, J lost 0 bases, and 11 bases lay in between. The CDR3 sequence is 14 residues long. For Graves' hyperthyroidism to be stable, ophthalmopathy could not progress within 18 months. Researchers barred patients who had uncontrolled infection, other autoimmune disease, pregnancy or lactation. Clinical symptoms, serum thyroxine, TRAb, thyroid ultrasound and orbital computed tomography established diagnosis.

This clonotype originated in a woman aged 25 to 45 with Graves' hyperthyroidism. V gene TRBV12-3 or TRBV12-4 combines with J gene TRBJ2-5; D is unclear. The specimen was blood. The CDR3 region is CASSLSGYQETQYF. CDR3 nucleotides: TGTGCCAGCAGCCTATCGGGCTACCAAGAGACCCAGTACTTC.